Shown below are 14 T cell receptor beta chains from a single sample sequenced in a study of regulatory T cells in long-lasting Graves disease. Arm-PCR with iRepertoire HTBI primers amplified the CDR3 regions for these TCR beta libraries. MiXCR, applied by TCRdb to the multiplex PCR reads, yields one record per CDR3 protein. The sample records over 350,000 distinct CDR3 sequences, approximately 16% being singletons. Time point in this sample: newly diagnosed GD, antithyroid drugs for less than 3 months. RNA from PBMCs was the source of the TCR library. This same sample was also taken into another study, of T cells in Graves' hyperthyroidism and ophthalmopathy.

This specimen was peripheral blood mononuclear cells (PBMCs), taken at new diagnosis, from a patient treated with antithyroid drugs. These receptors came from a woman between 35 and 50 years old with Graves disease.

This clonotype was detected ten times or more. The chain combines TRBV28 with TRBJ1-2; weak D call: TRBD1 (6 bases). The ends were cut back, 7 bases at V and 6 bases at J, with 9 bases in the middle. Germline V lookup: CDR1 MDHEN, CDR2 SYDVKM. The CDR3 is 11 amino acids. The CDR3 sequence is CASTYRDGYTF. The DNA of the CDR3 is TGTGCCAGCACATACAGGGATGGCTACACCTTC.

This clonotype was seen at least ten times. This chain connects TRBV6-1 to TRBJ1-4, with D possibly TRBD1 on 6 matching bases. The germline gives CDR1 MNHNS, CDR2 SASEGT. This CDR3 comprises 14 residues. Trimming pared 2 bases from V and 6 bases from J, leaving 10 bases between. The CDR3 is CASSENRVDEKLFF. CDR3 in DNA: TGTGCCAGCAGTGAAAACAGGGTGGATGAAAAACTGTTTTTT.

This clonotype has a handful of counts. The rearrangement joins TRBV4-1 to TRBJ1-6; 7 bases are shared with TRBD1. This CDR3 comprises 16 residues. CDR1 MGHRA and CDR2 YSYEKL come from the germline V gene. V shed 1 base, J shed 6 bases, and the junction held 6 bases outside the gene matches. The CDR3 sequence: CASSQAPTGTNSPLHF. DNA of the CDR3: TGCGCCAGCAGCCAAGCCCCGACAGGGACTAATTCACCCCTCCACTTT.

Many counts were recorded for this clonotype. The chain joins TRBV28 to TRBJ1-5; D uncertain. V dropped 6 bases and J dropped 7 bases, with 10 bases sitting between them. Germline V CDR1 and CDR2: MDHEN, SYDVKM. The CDR3 runs 12 residues. CDR3 nucleotides: TGTGCCAGCAGGTGGGCAAGGCAGCCCCAGCATTTT. Protein product: CASRWARQPQHF. The complete variable domain, with remaining parts taken from reference TRBV28 and TRBJ1-5, reads DVKVTQSSRYLVKRTGEKVFLECVQDMDHENMFWYRQDPGLGLRLIYFSYDVKMKEKGDIPEGYSVSREKKERFSLILESASTNQTSMYLCASRWARQPQHFGDGTRLSIL.

This rearrangement joins TRBV5-6 to TRBJ2-7; 7 positions match TRBD2. Trimming cost V 8 bases and J 0 bases; bases outside gene matches: 8. Germline loops: CDR1 SGHDT, CDR2 YYEEEE. The CDR3 runs 14 residues. The CDR3 DNA reads as TGTGCCAGACCGTCGGGGACTAACTCCTACGAGCAGTACTTC. It translates to CARPSGTNSYEQYF.

In its sample, this clonotype was seen many times. The V call is TRBV11-3, the J call TRBJ2-1, with D unresolved. CDR3 size: 15 residues. V was pared by 3 bases and J by 5 bases, with 14 bases between. Germline assignment: CDR1 SGHNT and CDR2 YENEEA. CDR3: CASSFHSLLDNEQFF. DNA for the CDR3: TGTGCCAGCAGCTTCCATAGTCTCCTCGACAATGAGCAGTTCTTC.

This sequence joins TRBV11-2 and TRBJ2-5; TRBD2 is a possible D gene (5 bases). V shed 0 bases and J shed 5 bases, with 7 bases lying between them. Germline V gene lookup returns CDR1 SGHAT and CDR2 FQNNGV. The CDR3 sequence is 13 residues long. CDR3 coding DNA: TGTGCCAGCAGCTTAGACAGGAGGGAGACCCAGTACTTC. Its translation: CASSLDRRETQYF.

Concerning this clonotype itself: A clone one base away is much larger, so this may be a read error. The rearrangement uses TRBV30 and TRBJ2-5; D is undetermined. Germline-derived CDR1 and CDR2 are GTSNPN and SVGIG (reference sequence). The CDR3 has 10 residues. Trimming took 3 bases from V and 5 from J, leaving 4 bases between them. DNA of the CDR3: TGTGCCTGGAGGCGGGAGACCCAGTACTTC. Translated: CAWRRETQYF.

In its sample, this clonotype was seen many times. The chain couples TRBV28 to TRBJ2-5; no definite D call. The CDR3 runs to 13 residues. Germline V gene lookup returns CDR1 MDHEN and CDR2 SYDVKM. V was clipped by 5 bases and J by 4 bases, with 11 bases between them. The CDR3 DNA reads as TGTGCCAGCAGTCCCTATATTTTAGAGACCCAGTACTTC. Its protein product is CASSPYILETQYF.

This clonotype has a count of ten or more. This chain joins TRBV11-2 and TRBJ1-6; 7 bases are shared with TRBD1. Germline V gives CDR1 SGHAT, CDR2 FQNNGV. Trimming at V came to 2 bases and at J to 7 bases, leaving 8 bases not matched to a gene. There are 16 residues in the CDR3. CDR3: CASSLKEGRGNSPLHF. The CDR3 nucleotides are TGTGCCAGCAGCTTAAAAGAGGGCAGGGGGAATTCACCCCTCCACTTT. The whole variable domain, remainder taken from reference TRBV11-2 and TRBJ1-6, is EAGVAQSPRYKIIEKRQSVAFWCNPISGHATLYWYQQILGQGPKLLIQFQNNGVVDDSQLPKDRFSAERLKGVDSTLKIQPAKLEDSAVYLCASSLKEGRGNSPLHFGNGTRLTVT.

This clonotype was detected many times. The chain is built from TRBV12-3 or TRBV12-4 and TRBJ1-1; D is possibly TRBD1 (6 bases). The CDR3 extends over 11 amino acids. Trimming left V 5 bases short and J 7 bases short, with 8 bases between. The CDR3 DNA follows: TGTGCCAGCAGTGGGGGCTTTGAAGCTTTCTTT. It specifies CASSGGFEAFF.

The table lists this clonotype with many counts. The V and J genes are TRBV2 and TRBJ1-2, with D tentatively TRBD1 (6 bases). The V and J ends lost 3 bases and 0 bases respectively, with 11 bases between them. The germline V gene has CDR1 SNHLY and CDR2 FYNNEI. This CDR3 contains 15 residues. CDR3 coding DNA: TGTGCCAGCAGTGATCTCCGGGGGCCTAACTATGGCTACACCTTC. Protein sequence: CASSDLRGPNYGYTF.

The table lists this clonotype with a few counts. The V call is TRBV18, the J call TRBJ2-5; TRBD2 might be the D (5 bases). Germline V gene sequence: CDR1 KGHSH, CDR2 LQKENI. The CDR3 spans 14 residues. Trimming shortened V by 7 bases and J by 2 bases, and 14 bases separated the two germline ends. The chain's CDR3 is CASLRASTQETQYF. The CDR3 DNA reads TGTGCCAGCTTGCGGGCGAGTACTCAAGAGACCCAGTACTTC.

This clonotype appeared many times. The chain joins TRBV27 to TRBJ2-1, with D possibly being TRBD1 or TRBD2 (6 bases each). CDR3 size: 15 residues. Germline V gene lookup returns CDR1 MNHEY and CDR2 SMNVEV (reference sequence). Deletions cut 6 bases from V and 0 bases from J, with 12 bases between. Written as DNA, the CDR3 is TGTGCCAGCAGCACCGGGGGCAGCTCCTACAATGAGCAGTTCTTC. Protein sequence: CASSTGGSSYNEQFF.